This T cell receptor beta chain was identified during a study of T cells in Graves' hyperthyroidism and ophthalmopathy. Ten or more counts support this clonotype. RNA transcripts yielded amplified TCR beta CDR3 regions. First-round RT-PCR with HTBI primers amplified the TCR CDR3 region. Each CDR3 protein is one row after TCRdb ran MiXCR on the multiplex PCR reads. This repertoire shows under 300,000 distinct CDR3 sequences, around 13% found once; its top ten account for roughly 8.2%. V lost 4 bases and J 5 bases, leaving 8 bases between the germline ends. From germline, CDR1 is SGHTA and CDR2 FQGNSA. CDR3 length equals 12 residues.

This TCR derives from a woman between 40 and 55 years old with Graves' hyperthyroidism. The gene calls are TRBV7-2 and TRBJ1-2; unclear D gene. The sample taken for sequencing was blood. The CDR3: CASSSSGYGYTF. DNA of the CDR3: TGTGCCAGCAGCTCTTCTGGTTATGGCTACACCTTC. The full variable domain, in which reference TRBV7-2 and TRBJ1-2 provide the parts outside the CDR3, is GAGVSQSPSNKVTEKGKDVELRCDPISGHTALYWYRQSLGQGLEFLIYFQGNSAPDKSGLPSDRFSAERTGGSVSTLTIQRTQQEDSAVYLCASSSSGYGYTFGSGTRLTVV.